The clone carrying this TCR beta chain was observed a few times. The record originates from a study of blood T cell repertoires in COVID-19. Study-level information: The origin of the acute and convalescent COVID-19 samples was the United States, Italy and Spain.

Original processing methods: Amplification of reference gene primers was used by the study to estimate nucleated cell counts. This table comes from immunoSEQ multiplex PCR, and its TCRdb copy is limited to in-frame clones, with some not included. V and J calls and clone size are those listed in that table; D and trimming were worked out from the DNA. The sample lists fewer than 350,000 clones; roughly 86% were seen once. Trimming left V 4 bases short and J 4 bases short, with 11 bases between. This CDR3 comprises 13 residues. Germline V CDR1 and CDR2: SGHVS, FQNEAQ. Sequenced sample: peripheral blood. V usage is TRBV7-8 and J usage is TRBJ2-7; the D gene is possibly TRBD2 (7 bases). This receptor was taken from a man aged 18-30 years with active or convalescent COVID-19. CDR3 nucleotide sequence: TGTGCCAGCAGCTCAAGGGGGGGTTACGAGCAGTACTTC. Residues: CASSSRGGYEQYF.